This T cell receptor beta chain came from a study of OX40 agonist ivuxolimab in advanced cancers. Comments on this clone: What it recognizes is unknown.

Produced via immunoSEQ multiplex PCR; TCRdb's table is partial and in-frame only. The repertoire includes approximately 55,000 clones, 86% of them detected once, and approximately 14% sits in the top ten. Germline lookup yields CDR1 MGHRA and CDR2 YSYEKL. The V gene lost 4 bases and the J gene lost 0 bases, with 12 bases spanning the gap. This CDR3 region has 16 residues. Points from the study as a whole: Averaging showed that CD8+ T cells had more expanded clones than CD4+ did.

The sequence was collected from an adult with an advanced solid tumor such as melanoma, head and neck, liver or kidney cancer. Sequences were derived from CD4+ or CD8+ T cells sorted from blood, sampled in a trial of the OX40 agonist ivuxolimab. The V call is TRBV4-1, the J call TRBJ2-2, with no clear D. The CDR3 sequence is CASSRAFASNTGELFF. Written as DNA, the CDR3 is TGCGCCAGCAGCCGAGCATTCGCCTCGAACACCGGGGAGCTGTTTTTT.